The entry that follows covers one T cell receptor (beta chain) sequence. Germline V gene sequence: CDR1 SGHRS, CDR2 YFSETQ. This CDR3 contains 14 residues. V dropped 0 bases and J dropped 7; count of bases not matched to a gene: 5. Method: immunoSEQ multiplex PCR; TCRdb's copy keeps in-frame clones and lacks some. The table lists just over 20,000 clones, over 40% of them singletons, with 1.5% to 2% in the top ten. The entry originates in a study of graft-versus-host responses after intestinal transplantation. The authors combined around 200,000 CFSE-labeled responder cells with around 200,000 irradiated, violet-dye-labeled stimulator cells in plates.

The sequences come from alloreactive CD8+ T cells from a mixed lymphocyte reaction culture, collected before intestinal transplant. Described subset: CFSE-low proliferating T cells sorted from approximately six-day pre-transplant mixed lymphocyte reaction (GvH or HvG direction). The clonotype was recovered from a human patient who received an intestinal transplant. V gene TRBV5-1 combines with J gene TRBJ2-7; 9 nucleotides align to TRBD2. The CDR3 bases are TGCGCCAGCAGCTTGGGGACTAGCGTCTTGGAGCAGTACTTC. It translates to CASSLGTSVLEQYF.